Following are 29 T cell receptor beta chains from one sample sequenced in a study of blood T cell repertoires in COVID-19. The method was immunoSEQ multiplex PCR; TCRdb's version includes in-frame clones alone and lacks a portion of them. Of about 290,000 clones detected, around four fifths appear once; the ten largest clones hold around 3.7%. The sample consisted of peripheral blood. The origin of the receptors is a woman in her 50s with active or convalescent COVID-19.

J is TRBJ2-1 and V is TRBV15, with a weak D call TRBD2 (6 bases). The germline V and J ends were trimmed by 0 bases and 6 bases, with 12 bases remaining between them. The CDR3 is 15 residues long. Germline CDR1 is LNHNV and CDR2 is YYDKDF (reference sequence). The CDR3 here is CATSRETDYFNEQFF. In DNA, the CDR3 is TGTGCCACCAGCAGAGAGACGGACTACTTCAATGAGCAGTTCTTC. The variable domain in full, completed from reference TRBV15 and TRBJ2-1, reads DAMVIQNPRYQVTQFGKPVTLSCSQTLNHNVMYWYQQKSSQAPKLLFHYYDKDFNNEADTPDNFQSRRPNTSFCFLDIRSPGLGDTAMYLCATSRETDYFNEQFFGPGTRLTVL.

In its sample, this clone was seen once. J is TRBJ1-1 and V is TRBV19; D is perhaps TRBD1 (5 bases). Trimming cost V 8 bases and J 8 bases, with 24 bases left between them. The CDR3 is 15 residues long. Germline assignment: CDR1 LNHDA and CDR2 SQIVND (reference sequence). Here the CDR3 DNA reads TGTGCCAGTGTCTCCCTTATAGGGGAGGCGTCGGAAGCTTTCTTT. This gives the protein CASVSLIGEASEAFF.

V and J are TRBV18 and TRBJ2-1, with D unresolved. V lost 6 bases, J lost 10 bases, and 19 bases lay in between. Germline-derived CDR1 and CDR2 are KGHSH and LQKENI. The CDR3 runs 14 residues. The CDR3, as DNA: TGTGCCAGCTCGCCGTTCTCCAGGAATTCAGAGCAGTTCTTC. It is translated as CASSPFSRNSEQFF.

V gene TRBV9 combines with J gene TRBJ2-3; possibly TRBD2 for D (6 bases). Per the germline V gene, CDR1 is SGDLS and CDR2 is YYNGEE. The CDR3 runs to 17 residues. Trimming shortened V by 3 bases and J by 1 base, and 18 bases separated the two germline ends. The CDR3 DNA reads TGTGCCAGCAGCGCCGGGTCCGGGGGTGGTGGCACAGATACGCAGTATTTT. It specifies CASSAGSGGGGTDTQYF.

This chain joins TRBV5-1 and TRBJ2-7; 7 bases are shared with TRBD1. Germline CDR1 SGHRS, CDR2 YFSETQ. The CDR3 contains 18 residues. The trim removed 3 bases at V and 3 bases at J, leaving 18 bases unmatched. CDR3 sequence: CASSWAGTDGNYYYEQYF. The CDR3 nucleotides are TGCGCCAGCAGCTGGGCCGGGACAGACGGCAACTACTACTACGAGCAGTACTTC.

The gene calls are TRBV19 and TRBJ2-1, with no clear D. From germline, CDR1 is LNHDA and CDR2 SQIVND (reference sequence). This CDR3 has 14 amino acids. Trimming shortened V by 5 bases and J by 4 bases, and 12 bases separated the two germline ends. This CDR3 reads CASSPVTRYNEQFF. The CDR3 bases are TGTGCCAGTAGTCCCGTGACTCGTTACAATGAGCAGTTCTTC.

The chain recombines TRBV9 with TRBJ2-1; 14 bases align to TRBD2. The CDR3 extends over 22 amino acids. In germline, CDR1 is SGDLS, CDR2 YYNGEE. Trimming took 1 base from V and 5 from J; bases not matched to a gene: 20. The CDR3 DNA is TGTGCCAGCAGCGTAACATGGGTAGGGGGACTAGCGGGAGCCAGGATACACAATGAGCAGTTCTTC. Translated: CASSVTWVGGLAGARIHNEQFF. The full variable domain, its missing parts supplied by reference TRBV9 and TRBJ2-1, is DSGVTQTPKHLITATGQRVTLRCSPRSGDLSVYWYQQSLDQGLQFLIQYYNGEERAKGNILERFSAQQFPDLHSELNLSSLELGDSALYFCASSVTWVGGLAGARIHNEQFFGPGTRLTVL.

The chain carries TRBV6-5 and TRBJ1-1; D uncertain. The length of the CDR3 is 13 residues. V was clipped by 7 bases and J by 0 bases, with 9 bases between them. The germline V gene encodes CDR1 MNHEY and CDR2 SVGAGI. The CDR3 sequence is CASTQFLNTEAFF. The CDR3 bases are TGTGCCAGCACCCAGTTTTTGAACACTGAAGCTTTCTTT.

The chain couples TRBV15 to TRBJ2-7; TRBD2 matches 7 bases. This CDR3 has 17 amino acids. V shed 0 bases, J shed 2 bases, and the junction held 10 bases outside the gene matches. Germline V gives CDR1 LNHNV, CDR2 YYDKDF (reference sequence). The CDR3 bases are TGTGCCACCAGCAGAGATCGTGGTGTGGGGGGGGCCTACGAGCAGTACTTC. It yields the protein CATSRDRGVGGAYEQYF.

This clone was recorded a few times. This chain joins TRBV5-6 and TRBJ1-6; D call uncertain. CDR1 SGHDT and CDR2 YYEEEE come from the germline V gene. V dropped 0 bases and J dropped 9 bases, with 7 bases sitting between them. There are 13 residues in the CDR3. The CDR3 protein is CASSLDSFSPLHF. The CDR3 nucleotides are TGTGCCAGCAGCTTGGACAGCTTTTCACCCCTCCACTTT.

The genes are TRBV15 and TRBJ2-5; 11 bases are shared with TRBD2. Germline CDR1 reads LNHNV; CDR2 reads YYDKDF (reference sequence). V was clipped by 4 bases and J by 2 bases; unmatched bases: 6. This CDR3 region has 16 residues. The CDR3 sequence: CATSTMGLAVQETQYF. CDR3 DNA sequence: TGTGCCACCAGCACCATGGGACTAGCGGTTCAAGAGACCCAGTACTTC. The full variable domain, in which reference TRBV15 and TRBJ2-5 provide the parts outside the CDR3, is DAMVIQNPRYQVTQFGKPVTLSCSQTLNHNVMYWYQQKSSQAPKLLFHYYDKDFNNEADTPDNFQSRRPNTSFCFLDIRSPGLGDTAMYLCATSTMGLAVQETQYFGPGTRLLVL.

J is TRBJ2-7 and V is TRBV2, with 7 bases fitting TRBD1. Looked up from germline, CDR1 is SNHLY and CDR2 is FYNNEI. The CDR3 consists of 12 residues. The V segment lost 5 bases and the J segment 6 bases; nucleotides outside the gene matches: 4. The CDR3 here is CASSRDRSEQYF. CDR3 DNA sequence: TGTGCCAGCAGTCGGGACAGATCCGAGCAGTACTTC.

V and J are TRBV12-3 or TRBV12-4 and TRBJ2-1, with 7 bases identical to TRBD2. The V and J ends lost 6 bases and 7 bases, in that order; junction bases with no gene match: 3. This CDR3 region has 12 residues. CDR3 DNA: TGTGCCAGCAGATCCGGGAGGAATGAGCAGTTCTTC. Translating gives CASRSGRNEQFF.

In nucleotides, the CDR3 is TGTGCCAGCGCCGACGGGACTAGCGGGAGTGGGGGCAAAAACATTCAGTACTTC. Protein product: CASADGTSGSGGKNIQYF. V usage is TRBV28 and J usage is TRBJ2-4; 14 nucleotides align to TRBD2. J lost 3 bases, V lost 8 bases, and 12 bases had no gene match. CDR3 size: 18 residues. Germline CDR1 MDHEN, CDR2 SYDVKM.

The chain joins TRBV5-1 to TRBJ2-1; 9 bases fit TRBD2. With V trimmed by 0 bases and J by 4 bases, 14 bases remained unmatched. Germline CDR1 and CDR2: SGHRS and YFSETQ. The CDR3 consists of 19 residues. The CDR3 sequence is CASSLEPSGTFGIYNEQFF. The CDR3 nucleotides are TGCGCCAGCAGCTTGGAGCCTAGCGGGACCTTCGGGATTTACAATGAGCAGTTCTTC.

V gene TRBV5-4 combines with J gene TRBJ2-7; D might be TRBD2 (6 bases). Germline V gene data show CDR1 as SGHNT and CDR2 as YYREEE (reference sequence). Trimming stripped 0 bases from V and 0 bases from J, with 13 bases between. The CDR3 has 16 amino acids. CDR3 amino acids: CASSLDSQAGSYEQYF. The CDR3 region has the DNA TGTGCCAGCAGCTTGGATTCTCAAGCGGGCTCCTACGAGCAGTACTTC.

This chain uses TRBV25-1 with TRBJ2-1; 8 bases agree with TRBD2. The CDR3 loop spans 16 amino acids. V was clipped by 1 base and J by 7 bases; unmatched bases: 9. CDR1 is MGHDK and CDR2 is SYGVNS in the germline V gene. This CDR3 reads CASSEFSGGGKNEQFF. The CDR3 region has the DNA TGTGCCAGCAGTGAATTTTCGGGAGGGGGTAAGAATGAGCAGTTCTTC. The variable domain in full, completed from reference TRBV25-1 and TRBJ2-1, reads EADIYQTPRYLVIGTGKKITLECSQTMGHDKMYWYQQDPGMELHLIHYSYGVNSTEKGDLSSESTVSRIRTEHFPLTLESARPSHTSQYLCASSEFSGGGKNEQFFGPGTRLTVL.

The chain recombines TRBV12-3 or TRBV12-4 with TRBJ2-7; 7 nucleotides agree with TRBD1. The CDR3 runs 13 residues. The J segment lost 5 bases and the V segment lost 4 bases, leaving 5 bases of the junction unmatched. The CDR3 DNA is TGTGCCAGCAGTTACGACAGGGAACACGAGCAGTACTTC. Translation gives CASSYDREHEQYF.

This clone has a handful of counts. The J gene is TRBJ1-6, the V gene TRBV19; D remains unclear. CDR3 size: 13 residues. Trimming took off 3 bases at V and 10 bases at J, with 10 bases between the two ends. Germline-derived CDR1 and CDR2 are LNHDA and SQIVND (reference sequence). CDR3 sequence (DNA): TGTGCCAGTAGTATCCGCGGTGAATCACCCCTCCACTTT. Encoded protein: CASSIRGESPLHF.

The genes are TRBV27 and TRBJ1-2, with a weak D call TRBD1 (5 bases). This CDR3 has 14 amino acids. Trimming left V 5 bases short and J 2 bases short, with 12 bases between. Germline-derived CDR1 and CDR2 are MNHEY and SMNVEV (reference sequence). As DNA, the CDR3 is TGTGCCAGCAGTCGGGACGGACTAAACTATGGCTACACCTTC. Its protein product is CASSRDGLNYGYTF.

Only a few counts were recorded for this clone. The chain links TRBV9 to TRBJ1-2; TRBD1 aligns across 8 bases. This CDR3 is built from 13 residues. After removal of 0 bases from V and 8 bases from J, the junction contained 3 bases not matched to a gene. The germline V gene has CDR1 SGDLS and CDR2 YYNGEE. The CDR3 sequence: CASSVATGGGYTF. In nucleotides, the CDR3 is TGTGCCAGCAGCGTAGCTACAGGGGGAGGCTACACCTTC.

V is TRBV2 and J is TRBJ2-7; possibly TRBD1 for D (5 bases). V was clipped by 4 bases and J by 3 bases, with 7 bases between them. Germline CDR1 and CDR2: SNHLY and FYNNEI. This CDR3 is built from 12 residues. The CDR3 here is CASSGDSYEQYF. The CDR3 DNA follows: TGTGCCAGCAGTGGCGACAGCTACGAGCAGTACTTC.

This chain links TRBV5-4 with TRBJ1-2; 8 bases are a match to TRBD1. The germline V gene has CDR1 SGHNT and CDR2 YYREEE (reference sequence). CDR3 length: 12 amino acids. Trimming removed 3 bases from V and 9 bases from J; junction bases left unmatched: 4. This CDR3 reads CASSYGQGSYTF. CDR3 DNA: TGTGCCAGCAGCTACGGACAGGGCAGCTACACCTTC.

The V gene is TRBV14, the J gene TRBJ2-5; 7 positions agree with TRBD2. CDR1 is SGHDN, CDR2 FVKESK, per germline. The CDR3 covers 16 residues. V shed 1 base, J shed 6 bases, and the junction held 11 bases outside the gene matches. CDR3 nucleotide sequence: TGTGCCAGCAGCCAAGGAGCGGGGAGGGCCCGACAGACCCAGTACTTC. Its protein product is CASSQGAGRARQTQYF.

The chain couples TRBV6-2 or TRBV6-3 to TRBJ2-1; tentative D call: TRBD2 (6 bases). Germline V gives CDR1 MNHEY, CDR2 SVGEGT. The length of the CDR3 is 17 residues. Deletions cut 6 bases from V and 4 bases from J, with 22 bases between. CDR3 loop: CASSPLPLLAVYNEQFF. As DNA, the CDR3 is TGTGCCAGCAGCCCACTCCCACTTTTAGCGGTTTACAATGAGCAGTTCTTC.

The CDR3 spells CASIEMSGANVLTF. As DNA, the CDR3 is TGTGCCAGCATTGAAATGAGTGGGGCCAACGTCCTGACTTTC. This chain links TRBV5-6 with TRBJ2-6, with D uncertain. This CDR3 has 14 residues. The germline CDR1 and CDR2 sequences are SGHDT and YYEEEE. The V end lost 6 bases, the J end lost 3 bases, and 10 bases lay between the germline ends.

The rearrangement joins TRBV7-9 to TRBJ1-5; 7 bases agree with TRBD1. V was pared by 4 bases and J by 4 bases, with 4 bases of the junction left unmatched. This CDR3 is built from 14 residues. The V gene's germline CDR1 is SEHNR and CDR2 FQNEAQ (reference sequence). In DNA, the CDR3 is TGTGCCAGCAGCTCTCCGGGACAGAATCAGCCCCAGCATTTT. It encodes CASSSPGQNQPQHF. Full variable domain (rest looked up from reference TRBV7-9 and TRBJ1-5): DTGVSQNPRHKITKRGQNVTFRCDPISEHNRLYWYRQTLGQGPEFLTYFQNEAQLEKSRLLSDRFSAERPKGSFSTLEIQRTEQGDSAMYLCASSSPGQNQPQHFGDGTRLSIL.

This rearrangement joins TRBV5-1 to TRBJ2-5, with D tentatively TRBD2 (5 bases). The CDR3 sequence is 14 residues long. Germline V gene lookup returns CDR1 SGHRS and CDR2 YFSETQ. Deletions cut 0 bases from V and 4 bases from J, with 10 bases between. CDR3 residues: CASSLEGRTETQYF. The CDR3 DNA reads TGCGCCAGCAGCTTGGAAGGGAGAACAGAGACCCAGTACTTC.

The V call is TRBV14, the J call TRBJ1-1; D remains unclear. Trimming took off 0 bases at V and 7 bases at J, with 6 bases between the two ends. Germline lookup yields CDR1 SGHDN and CDR2 FVKESK. The CDR3 runs 12 residues. DNA of the CDR3: TGTGCCAGCAGCCAAGACAGAATTGAAGCTTTCTTT. It is translated as CASSQDRIEAFF.